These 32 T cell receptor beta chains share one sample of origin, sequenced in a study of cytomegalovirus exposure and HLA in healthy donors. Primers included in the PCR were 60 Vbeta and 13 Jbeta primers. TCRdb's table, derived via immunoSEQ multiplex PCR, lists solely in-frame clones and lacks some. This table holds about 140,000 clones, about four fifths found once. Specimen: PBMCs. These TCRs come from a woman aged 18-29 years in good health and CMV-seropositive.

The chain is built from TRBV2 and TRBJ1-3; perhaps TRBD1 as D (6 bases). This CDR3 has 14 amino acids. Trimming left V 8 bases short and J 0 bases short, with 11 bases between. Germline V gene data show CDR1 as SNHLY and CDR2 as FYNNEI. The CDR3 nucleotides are TGTGCCAGCGAAGGGGGAAACTCTGGAAACACCATATATTTT. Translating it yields CASEGGNSGNTIYF. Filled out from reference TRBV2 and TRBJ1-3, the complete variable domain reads EPEVTQTPSHQVTQMGQEVILRCVPISNHLYFYWYRQILGQKVEFLVSFYNNEISEKSEIFDDQFSVERPDGSNFTLKIRSTKLEDSAMYFCASEGGNSGNTIYFGEGSWLTVV.

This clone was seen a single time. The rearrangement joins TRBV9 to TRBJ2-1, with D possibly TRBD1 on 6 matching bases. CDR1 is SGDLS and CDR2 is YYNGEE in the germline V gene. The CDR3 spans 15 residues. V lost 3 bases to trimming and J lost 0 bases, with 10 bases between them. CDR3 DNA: TGTGCCAGCAGCGCACAGGGTAACTCCTACAATGAGCAGTTCTTC. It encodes CASSAQGNSYNEQFF.

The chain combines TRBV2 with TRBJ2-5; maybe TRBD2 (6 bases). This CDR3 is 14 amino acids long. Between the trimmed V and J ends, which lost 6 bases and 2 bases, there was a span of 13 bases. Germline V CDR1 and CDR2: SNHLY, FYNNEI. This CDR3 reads CASSQEGRQETQYF. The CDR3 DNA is TGTGCCAGCAGCCAGGAGGGGAGACAAGAGACCCAGTACTTC.

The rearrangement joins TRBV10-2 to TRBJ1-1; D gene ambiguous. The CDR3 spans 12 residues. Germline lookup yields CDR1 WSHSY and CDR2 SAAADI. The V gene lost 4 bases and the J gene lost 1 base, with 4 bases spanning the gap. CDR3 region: CASSGANTEAFF. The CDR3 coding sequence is TGCGCCAGCAGTGGAGCGAACACTGAAGCTTTCTTT.

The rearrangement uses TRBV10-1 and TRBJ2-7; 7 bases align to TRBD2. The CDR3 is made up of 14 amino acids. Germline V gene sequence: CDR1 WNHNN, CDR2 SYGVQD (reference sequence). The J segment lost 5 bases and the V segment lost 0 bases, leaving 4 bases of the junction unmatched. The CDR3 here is CASSESGRVNEQYF. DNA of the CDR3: TGCGCCAGCAGTGAGTCGGGGAGGGTCAACGAGCAGTACTTC.

CDR3 coding DNA: TGTGCCAGCCGGGAGAGGGTCCACGAGCAGTACTTC. Amino acids: CASRERVHEQYF. This rearrangement joins TRBV28 to TRBJ2-7, with D maybe TRBD2 (6 bases). V was clipped by 8 bases and J by 5 bases, with 13 bases between them. Germline V gives CDR1 MDHEN, CDR2 SYDVKM. The CDR3 runs to 12 residues.

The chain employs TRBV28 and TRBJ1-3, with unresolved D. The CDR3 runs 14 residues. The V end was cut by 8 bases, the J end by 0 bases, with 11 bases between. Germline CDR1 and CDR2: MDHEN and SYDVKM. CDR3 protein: CASHPRRSGNTIYF. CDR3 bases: TGTGCCAGCCACCCGAGGCGCTCTGGAAACACCATATATTTT.

The CDR3 sequence is CASRAVSNYGYTF. Here the CDR3 DNA reads TGTGCCAGCAGGGCCGTCTCGAACTATGGCTACACCTTC. The gene calls are TRBV6-1 and TRBJ1-2; D gene uncertain. The CDR3 spans 13 residues. CDR1 and CDR2 (germline): MNHNS, SASEGT. V was cut by 6 bases and J by 2 bases, with 10 bases left in between.

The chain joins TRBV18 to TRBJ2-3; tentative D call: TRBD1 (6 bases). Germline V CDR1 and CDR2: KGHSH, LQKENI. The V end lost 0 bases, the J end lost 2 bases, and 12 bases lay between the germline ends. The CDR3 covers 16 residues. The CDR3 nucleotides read TGTGCCAGCTCACCACCGCAGGGGTTATCCACAGATACGCAGTATTTT. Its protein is CASSPPQGLSTDTQYF.

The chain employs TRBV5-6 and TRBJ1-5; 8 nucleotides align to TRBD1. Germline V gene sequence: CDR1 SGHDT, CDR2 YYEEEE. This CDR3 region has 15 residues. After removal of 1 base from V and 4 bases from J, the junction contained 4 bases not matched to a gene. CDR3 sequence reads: CASSLSQGANQPQHF. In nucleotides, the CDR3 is TGTGCCAGCAGCTTGTCCCAGGGGGCGAATCAGCCCCAGCATTTT. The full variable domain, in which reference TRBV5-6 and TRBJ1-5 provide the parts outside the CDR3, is DAGVTQSPTHLIKTRGQQVTLRCSPKSGHDTVSWYQQALGQGPQFIFQYYEEEERQRGNFPDRFSGHQFPNYSSELNVNALLLGDSALYLCASSLSQGANQPQHFGDGTRLSIL.

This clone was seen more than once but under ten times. Here the CDR3 DNA reads TGTGCCAGCAGCTTAGCTGGGACTAGCGGGCGACACAATGAGCAGTTCTTC. Its translation is CASSLAGTSGRHNEQFF. The chain has TRBV7-2 and TRBJ2-1; TRBD2 matches 12 bases. From germline, CDR1 is SGHTA and CDR2 FQGNSA. V lost 0 bases to trimming and J lost 5 bases; unmatched junction nucleotides: 5. The CDR3 consists of 17 residues.

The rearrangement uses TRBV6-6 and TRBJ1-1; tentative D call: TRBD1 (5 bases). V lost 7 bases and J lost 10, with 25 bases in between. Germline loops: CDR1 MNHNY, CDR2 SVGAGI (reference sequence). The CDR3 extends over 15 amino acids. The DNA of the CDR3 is TGTGCCAGCACGCTCGGAGGGAGGGGTGCCAGTGGAGCTTTCTTT. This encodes CASTLGGRGASGAFF.

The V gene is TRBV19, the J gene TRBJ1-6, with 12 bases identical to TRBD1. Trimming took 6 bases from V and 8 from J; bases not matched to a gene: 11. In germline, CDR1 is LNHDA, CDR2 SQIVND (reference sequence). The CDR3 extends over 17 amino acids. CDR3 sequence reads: CASRGTGGGRSDSPLHF. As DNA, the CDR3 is TGTGCCAGTAGAGGGACAGGGGGCGGCCGAAGCGATTCACCCCTCCACTTT.

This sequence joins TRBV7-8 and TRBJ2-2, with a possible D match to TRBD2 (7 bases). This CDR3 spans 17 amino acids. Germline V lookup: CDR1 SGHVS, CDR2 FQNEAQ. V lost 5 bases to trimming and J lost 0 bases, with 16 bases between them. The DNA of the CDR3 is TGTGCCAGCAGCCTGACGTGGGGGGGGCCGAACACCGGGGAGCTGTTTTTT. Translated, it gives CASSLTWGGPNTGELFF.

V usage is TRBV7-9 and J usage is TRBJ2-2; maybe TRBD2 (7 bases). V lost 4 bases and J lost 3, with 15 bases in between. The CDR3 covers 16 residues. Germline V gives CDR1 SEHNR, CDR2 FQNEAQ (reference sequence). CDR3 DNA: TGTGCCAGCAGCTCGGGGGGCCAGTTTTACACCGGGGAGCTGTTTTTT. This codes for CASSSGGQFYTGELFF. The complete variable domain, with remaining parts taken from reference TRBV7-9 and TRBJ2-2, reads DTGVSQNPRHKITKRGQNVTFRCDPISEHNRLYWYRQTLGQGPEFLTYFQNEAQLEKSRLLSDRFSAERPKGSFSTLEIQRTEQGDSAMYLCASSSGGQFYTGELFFGEGSRLTVL.

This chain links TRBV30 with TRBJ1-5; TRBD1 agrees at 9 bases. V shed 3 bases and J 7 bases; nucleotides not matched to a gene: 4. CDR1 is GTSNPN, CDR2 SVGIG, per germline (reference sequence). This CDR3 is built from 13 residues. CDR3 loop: CAWSTGGRQPQHF. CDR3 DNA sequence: TGTGCCTGGAGCACAGGGGGCAGGCAGCCCCAGCATTTT.

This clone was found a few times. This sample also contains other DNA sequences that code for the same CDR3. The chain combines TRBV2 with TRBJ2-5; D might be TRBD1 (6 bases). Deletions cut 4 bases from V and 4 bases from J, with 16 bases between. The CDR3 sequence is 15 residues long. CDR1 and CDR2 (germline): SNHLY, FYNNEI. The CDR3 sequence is CASSVQGIELETQYF. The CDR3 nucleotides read TGTGCCAGCAGTGTTCAGGGGATCGAGTTAGAGACCCAGTACTTC.

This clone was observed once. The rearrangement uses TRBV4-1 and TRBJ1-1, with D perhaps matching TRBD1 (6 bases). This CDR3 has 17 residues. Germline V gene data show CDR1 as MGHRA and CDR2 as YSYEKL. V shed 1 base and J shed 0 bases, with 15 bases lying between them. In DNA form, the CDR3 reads TGCGCCAGCAGCCAAGCAGGGGTTCCGGACGTGAACACTGAAGCTTTCTTT. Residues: CASSQAGVPDVNTEAFF.

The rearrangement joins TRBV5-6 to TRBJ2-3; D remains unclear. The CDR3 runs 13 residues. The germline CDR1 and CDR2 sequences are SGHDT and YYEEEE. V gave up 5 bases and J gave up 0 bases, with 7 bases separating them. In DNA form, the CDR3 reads TGTGCCAGCAGGTATCTAAGCACAGATACGCAGTATTTT. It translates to CASRYLSTDTQYF.

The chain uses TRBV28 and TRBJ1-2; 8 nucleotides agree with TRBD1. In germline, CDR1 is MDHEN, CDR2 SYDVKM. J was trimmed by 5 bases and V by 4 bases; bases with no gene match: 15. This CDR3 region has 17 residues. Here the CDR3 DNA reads TGTGCCAGCAGTTCCCAGGGACGTCGGACAGGGCGGTATGGCTACACCTTC. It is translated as CASSSQGRRTGRYGYTF.

CDR3 coding DNA: TGTGCCAGCAGCTTTGACACGTACTCTGGAAACACCATATATTTT. This encodes CASSFDTYSGNTIYF. The chain employs TRBV7-8 and TRBJ1-3; the D is unclear. Germline CDR1 is SGHVS and CDR2 is FQNEAQ. There are 15 residues in the CDR3. Trimming took off 3 bases at V and 0 bases at J, with 9 bases between the two ends.

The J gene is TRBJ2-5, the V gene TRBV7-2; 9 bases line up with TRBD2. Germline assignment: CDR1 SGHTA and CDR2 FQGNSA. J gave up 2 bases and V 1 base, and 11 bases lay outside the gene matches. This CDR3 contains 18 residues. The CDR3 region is CASSLEWLAGPRQETQYF. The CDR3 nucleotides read TGTGCCAGCAGCTTAGAATGGCTAGCGGGACCTAGGCAAGAGACCCAGTACTTC.

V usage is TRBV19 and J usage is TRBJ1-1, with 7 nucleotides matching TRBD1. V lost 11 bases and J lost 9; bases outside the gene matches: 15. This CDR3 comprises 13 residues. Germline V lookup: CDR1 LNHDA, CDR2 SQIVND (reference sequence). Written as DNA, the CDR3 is TGTGCCGCCTCGTCAAACCAGGGGGGTAAAGCTTTCTTT. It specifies CAASSNQGGKAFF.

The CDR3 DNA is TGTGCCAGTAGTAGGTGGGGGGGCCAAGAGACCCAGTACTTC. Protein: CASSRWGGQETQYF. This chain connects TRBV19 to TRBJ2-5; 7 bases are shared with TRBD2. The germline V gene has CDR1 LNHDA and CDR2 SQIVND (reference sequence). Trimming removed 4 bases from V and 1 base from J; junction bases left unmatched: 3. The CDR3 is 14 amino acids.

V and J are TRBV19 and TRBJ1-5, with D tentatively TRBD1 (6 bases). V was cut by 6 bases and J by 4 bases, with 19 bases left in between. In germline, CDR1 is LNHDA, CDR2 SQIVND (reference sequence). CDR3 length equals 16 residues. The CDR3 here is CASREGIWGPNQPQHF. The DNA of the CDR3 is TGTGCCAGTAGAGAAGGGATCTGGGGGCCAAATCAGCCCCAGCATTTT.

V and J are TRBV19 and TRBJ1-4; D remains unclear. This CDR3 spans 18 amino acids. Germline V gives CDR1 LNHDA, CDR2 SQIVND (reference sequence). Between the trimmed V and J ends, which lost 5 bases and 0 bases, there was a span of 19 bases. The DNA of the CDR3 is TGTGCCAGTAGTGACCTACCCGGGATCTTCGCAACTAATGAAAAACTGTTTTTT. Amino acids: CASSDLPGIFATNEKLFF.

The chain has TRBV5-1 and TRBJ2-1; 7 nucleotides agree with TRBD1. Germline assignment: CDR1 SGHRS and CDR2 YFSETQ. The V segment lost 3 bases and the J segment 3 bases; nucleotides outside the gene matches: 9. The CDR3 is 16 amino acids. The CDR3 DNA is TGCGCCAGCAGCTCAACCGGGACAGTGTACTACAATGAGCAGTTCTTC. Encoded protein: CASSSTGTVYYNEQFF.

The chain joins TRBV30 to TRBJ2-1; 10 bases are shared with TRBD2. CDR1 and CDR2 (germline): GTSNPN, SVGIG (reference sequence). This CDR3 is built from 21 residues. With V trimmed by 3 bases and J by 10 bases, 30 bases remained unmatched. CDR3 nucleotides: TGTGCCTGGAGGGGAGGGGTGGGGCTAGCGGGGGCCCCCACGGGCGACGGGGAGCAGTTCTTC. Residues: CAWRGGVGLAGAPTGDGEQFF.

The CDR3 protein is CASSTTGHSGNTIYF. For the CDR3, the DNA is TGTGCCAGCAGCACTACAGGGCACTCTGGAAACACCATATATTTT. V is TRBV7-8 and J is TRBJ1-3, with a weak D call TRBD1 (6 bases). Looked up from germline, CDR1 is SGHVS and CDR2 is FQNEAQ. The CDR3 runs 15 residues. The V end was cut by 5 bases, the J end by 0 bases, with 11 bases between. Using reference TRBV7-8 and TRBJ1-3 for the parts outside the CDR3, the full variable domain is GAGVSQSPRYKVAKRGQDVALRCDPISGHVSLFWYQQALGQGPEFLTYFQNEAQLDKSGLPSDRFFAERPEGSVSTLKIQRTQQEDSAVYLCASSTTGHSGNTIYFGEGSWLTVV.

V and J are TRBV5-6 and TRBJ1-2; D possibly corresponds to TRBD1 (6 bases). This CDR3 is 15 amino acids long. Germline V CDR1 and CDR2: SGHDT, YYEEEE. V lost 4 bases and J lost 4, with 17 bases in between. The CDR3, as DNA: TGTGCCAGCAGCAGGCCAGGACAGAATTTCTATGGCTACACCTTC. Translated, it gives CASSRPGQNFYGYTF.

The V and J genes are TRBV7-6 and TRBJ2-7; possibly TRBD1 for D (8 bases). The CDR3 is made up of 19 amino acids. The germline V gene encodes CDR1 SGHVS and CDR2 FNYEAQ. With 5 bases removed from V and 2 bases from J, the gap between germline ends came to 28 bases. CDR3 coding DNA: TGTGCCAGCAGCCGCGAGAGCGGGATCCGACAGGGGCGACCCTACGAGCAGTACTTC. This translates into CASSRESGIRQGRPYEQYF.

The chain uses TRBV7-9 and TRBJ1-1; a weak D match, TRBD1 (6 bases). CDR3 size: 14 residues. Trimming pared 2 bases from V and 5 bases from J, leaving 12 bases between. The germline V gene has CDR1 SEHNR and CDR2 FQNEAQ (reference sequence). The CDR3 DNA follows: TGTGCCAGCAGCTTACGACAGGTCTTAACTGAAGCTTTCTTT. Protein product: CASSLRQVLTEAFF.